Each of the 16 T cell receptor beta chains below was sequenced from the same sample in a study of regulatory T cells in long-lasting Graves disease. CDR3-region Arm-PCR and iRepertoire HTBI primers produced the TCR beta libraries. TCRdb used MiXCR to reprocess the multiplex PCR reads, holding one entry per CDR3 protein. The data show around 460,000 distinct CDR3 sequences, with 13% to 15% seen just once and roughly 15% held by the top ten. Time point of the sample: newly diagnosed GD, antithyroid drugs for less than 3 months. Preparation of the TCR library used RNA extracted from PBMCs. The data also belong to a second study, concerning T cells in Graves' hyperthyroidism and ophthalmopathy.

The sample consisted of peripheral blood mononuclear cells (PBMCs), taken at new diagnosis, from a patient treated with antithyroid drugs. The receptors originated from a woman aged 45-59 years with Graves disease.

This chain joins TRBV29-1 and TRBJ1-2; the D is unclear. Trimming stripped 5 bases from V and 8 bases from J, with 12 bases between. The length of the CDR3 is 11 residues. CDR1 is SQVTM and CDR2 is ANQGSEA in the germline V gene. The CDR3 DNA is TGCAGCGTTATGGGGTCAGGCGGCTACACCTTC. Its protein is CSVMGSGGYTF. Using reference TRBV29-1 and TRBJ1-2 for the parts outside the CDR3, the full variable domain is SAVISQKPSRDICQRGTSLTIQCQVDSQVTMMFWYRQQPGQSLTLIATANQGSEATYESGFVIDKFPISRPNLTFSTLTVSNMSPEDSSIYLCSVMGSGGYTFGSGTRLTVV.

This clonotype was observed many times. V and J are TRBV7-9 and TRBJ2-1; a weak D match, TRBD2 (5 bases). Trimming pared 5 bases from V and 6 bases from J, leaving 17 bases between. CDR1 is SEHNR and CDR2 is FQNEAQ in the germline V gene (reference sequence). There are 15 residues in the CDR3. This chain's CDR3 is CASSQLGRKINEQFF. The DNA of the CDR3 is TGTGCCAGCAGCCAGCTAGGGAGAAAAATCAATGAGCAGTTCTTC.

Here the CDR3 reads CASSLSLGYTF. CDR3 sequence (DNA): TGTGCCAGCAGTTTATCATTGGGCTACACCTTC. The rearrangement joins TRBV12-3 or TRBV12-4 to TRBJ1-2; D uncertain. Trimming took 2 bases from V and 8 from J, leaving 6 bases between them. The CDR3 is 11 residues long.

Many counts were recorded for this clonotype. The genes are TRBV10-3 and TRBJ2-7; D ambiguous. Germline CDR1 is ENHRY and CDR2 is SYGVKD. V lost 10 bases, J lost 0 bases, and 13 bases lay in between. The CDR3 is made up of 13 amino acids. CDR3 in amino acids: CATRPMSSYEQYF. In DNA form, the CDR3 reads TGTGCCACCCGACCGATGAGCTCCTACGAGCAGTACTTC.

The chain is built from TRBV6-1 and TRBJ2-3; 9 bases line up with TRBD2. The trim removed 1 base at V and 1 base at J, leaving 9 bases unmatched. Germline V gene sequence: CDR1 MNHNS, CDR2 SASEGT. This CDR3 has 18 residues. The CDR3 is CASSEGLGAGGGTDTQYF. In DNA, the CDR3 is TGTGCCAGCAGTGAAGGGCTTGGAGCGGGAGGCGGCACAGATACGCAGTATTTT.

The chain carries TRBV12-3 or TRBV12-4 and TRBJ1-2; 8 nucleotides agree with TRBD1. V shed 6 bases, J shed 2 bases, and the junction held 8 bases outside the gene matches. The CDR3 has 15 residues. DNA of the CDR3: TGTGCCAGCAGCCCGACCGGACAGGGAAACTATGGCTACACCTTC. Residues: CASSPTGQGNYGYTF.

The chain recombines TRBV30 with TRBJ2-1; 7 bases map to TRBD2. The length of the CDR3 is 14 residues. V shed 3 bases and J 4 bases; nucleotides not matched to a gene: 6. CDR1 and CDR2 from the germline V gene are GTSNPN and SVGIG (reference sequence). CDR3 nucleotides: TGTGCCTGGAGGGTTAGCGGGCCTTACAATGAGCAGTTCTTC. Amino acid sequence: CAWRVSGPYNEQFF. Supplemented by reference TRBV30 and TRBJ2-1, the full variable domain reads SQTIHQWPATLVQPVGSPLSLECTVEGTSNPNLYWYRQAAGRGLQLLFYSVGIGQISSEVPQNLSASRPQDRQFILSSKKLLLSDSGFYLCAWRVSGPYNEQFFGPGTRLTVL.

This clonotype showed up many times. The chain couples TRBV7-2 to TRBJ2-1, with D tentatively TRBD2 (5 bases). This CDR3 comprises 14 residues. Germline lookup yields CDR1 SGHTA and CDR2 FQGNSA. Trimming removed 5 bases from V and 10 bases from J, with 18 bases in between. CDR3 nucleotide sequence: TGTGCCAGCAGCCTCCTGGCTAGCCCATCCGAGCAGTTCTTC. It is translated as CASSLLASPSEQFF.

This clonotype showed up just a few times. This chain links TRBV28 with TRBJ1-5; D unresolved. Germline loops: CDR1 MDHEN, CDR2 SYDVKM. The ends were cut back, 3 bases at V and 0 bases at J, with 9 bases in the middle. The length of the CDR3 is 15 residues. The CDR3 DNA reads TGTGCCAGCAGTTTCTTGGTGGGTAGCAATCAGCCCCAGCATTTT. Translated: CASSFLVGSNQPQHF. Full variable domain (outside the CDR3, taken from reference TRBV28 and TRBJ1-5): DVKVTQSSRYLVKRTGEKVFLECVQDMDHENMFWYRQDPGLGLRLIYFSYDVKMKEKGDIPEGYSVSREKKERFSLILESASTNQTSMYLCASSFLVGSNQPQHFGDGTRLSIL.

This chain links TRBV20-1 with TRBJ2-7; maybe TRBD2 (5 bases). There are 14 residues in the CDR3. Trimming cost V 0 bases and J 7 bases, with 16 bases left between them. CDR1 is DFQATT and CDR2 is SNEGSKA in the germline V gene (reference sequence). DNA of the CDR3: TGCAGTGCTAGAGATCTTACGCGGGTGGGTGAGCAGTACTTC. The encoded protein is CSARDLTRVGEQYF.

This clonotype was seen ten or more times. The rearrangement uses TRBV28 and TRBJ2-2; the D gene is possibly TRBD1 (6 bases). The germline V gene has CDR1 MDHEN and CDR2 SYDVKM. Trimming stripped 4 bases from V and 7 bases from J, with 16 bases between. CDR3 size: 15 residues. This CDR3 reads CASSSGAGVDGELFF. The CDR3 DNA sequence: TGTGCCAGCAGTTCAGGGGCAGGGGTTGACGGGGAGCTGTTTTTT.

The chain combines TRBV10-3 with TRBJ2-1, with 8 bases identical to TRBD2. This CDR3 contains 15 residues. Germline V lookup: CDR1 ENHRY, CDR2 SYGVKD. V was clipped by 3 bases and J by 6 bases; unmatched bases: 7. The DNA of the CDR3 is TGTGCCATCAGTGACGGGACTAGGGGGGGCAATGAGCAGTTCTTC. Amino acids: CAISDGTRGGNEQFF.

This chain joins TRBV6-4 and TRBJ2-7; 11 positions agree with TRBD1. Germline V gives CDR1 MRHNA, CDR2 SNTAGT. The CDR3 sequence is 16 residues long. Trimming removed 0 bases from V and 2 bases from J; junction bases left unmatched: 3. CDR3 protein: CASSDSWGQGAYEQYF. CDR3 in DNA: TGTGCCAGCAGTGACTCGTGGGGACAGGGGGCCTACGAGCAGTACTTC.

With regard to this clonotype: A much larger clone lies one base from this, so it may be a read error. This chain joins TRBV6-1 and TRBJ1-6; tentatively, D is TRBD1 (5 bases). The CDR3 sequence is 15 residues long. Germline V gene data show CDR1 as MNHNS and CDR2 as SASEGT. CDR3: CASSDQGSMNLPLHF. The CDR3 coding sequence is TGTGCCAGCAGTGATCAGGGCAGCATGAATTTACCCCTCCACTTT.

CDR3 sequence (DNA): TGTGCCAGCGGCGGGGCCGACCTATACGAGCAGTACTTC. It specifies CASGGADLYEQYF. This sequence joins TRBV2 and TRBJ2-7, with D possibly TRBD2 on 6 matching bases. The CDR3 runs 13 residues. The V end lost 8 bases, the J end lost 4 bases, and 15 bases lay between the germline ends. Germline loops: CDR1 SNHLY, CDR2 FYNNEI.

The V and J genes are TRBV7-3 and TRBJ2-6, with a possible D match to TRBD2 (7 bases). Deletions cut 6 bases from V and 2 bases from J, with 11 bases between. This CDR3 region has 15 residues. In germline, CDR1 is SGHTA, CDR2 FQGTGA. The CDR3 nucleotides are TGTGCCAGCAGTGGGGGGGGCGCTGGGGCCAACGTCCTGACTTTC. Its translation is CASSGGGAGANVLTF.